These 12 T cell receptor beta chains came from one sample sequenced in a study of CD8+CD57+ T cells in acquired aplastic anemia. The sequenced patients had an expansion of CD8+CD57+ cells seen by flow cytometry. Genomic DNA templated the TCR beta VDJ and CDR3 profiling. TCRdb processed the reads anew with MiXCR; each CDR3 protein has one entry. Among around 120,000 distinct CDR3 sequences listed, approximately 36% were seen once. Input material: sorted CD4+, CD8+, or CD8+CD57+ T cells (not recorded which) from PBMCs. These receptors all stem from a human donor with aplastic anemia.

Only one count was recorded for this clonotype. This clone may be a read error of a much larger clone one base away. V is TRBV19 and J is TRBJ1-1; D unclear. Germline lookup yields CDR1 LNHDA and CDR2 SQIVND (reference sequence). The CDR3 is 13 amino acids. The CDR3 DNA is TGTGCCAGCAGCCGAGACCAAAACTATGAAGCTCTCTTT. This encodes CASSRDQNYEALF.

Notes on this clonotype: One base away lies a much larger clone, so this may be a sequencing read error. The chain is built from TRBV7-9 and TRBJ1-1; maybe TRBD1 (5 bases). Germline V gene sequence: CDR1 SEHNR, CDR2 FQNEAQ (reference sequence). Between the trimmed V and J ends, which lost 5 bases and 5 bases, there was a span of 15 bases. This CDR3 region has 14 residues. CDR3 protein: CASSRGRLGTEAFF. CDR3 coding DNA: TGTGCCAGCAGCCGGGGACGGTTAGGGACTGAAGCTTTCTTT.

For this clonotype: With a much larger clone just one base away, this may be a read error. This chain connects TRBV19 to TRBJ1-1; a possible D gene is TRBD1 (5 bases). This CDR3 has 16 amino acids. CDR1 and CDR2 from the germline V gene are LNHDA and SQIVND (reference sequence). V was trimmed by 5 bases and J by 0 bases, leaving 16 bases between them. The CDR3 spells CASSVGGVRMNTEAFF. CDR3 DNA: TGTGCCAGTAGTGTTGGGGGGGTACGGATGAACACTGAAGCTTTCTTT.

In regard to this clonotype: A much larger clone sits a single nucleotide away, making a read error possible. CDR3 sequence: CASSYKAEQYV. Written as DNA, the CDR3 is TGTGCCAGCAGTTACAAGGCCGAGCAGTACGTC. The V and J genes are TRBV6-5 and TRBJ2-7; D gene uncertain. CDR3 size: 11 residues. The V and J ends lost 2 bases and 6 bases respectively, with 5 bases between them. Germline CDR1 MNHEY, CDR2 SVGAGI.

This clonotype occurred many times. CDR3 nucleotide sequence: TGTGCCAGCAGTTACGGGGCTTTGCAGACCTATGGCTACACCTTC. It codes for CASSYGALQTYGYTF. The chain combines TRBV6-2 or TRBV6-3 with TRBJ1-2; the D gene is possibly TRBD1 (5 bases). V gave up 2 bases and J gave up 4 bases, with 14 bases separating them. CDR3 length equals 15 residues. Per germline, CDR1 MNHEY and CDR2 SVGEGT.

This clonotype was seen more than once but under ten times. The chain uses TRBV2 and TRBJ2-1; 10 bases match TRBD2. The V gene end was trimmed by 8 bases and the J gene end by 2 bases; junction bases not matched to a gene: 9. The CDR3 is 16 amino acids. CDR1 is SNHLY, CDR2 FYNNEI, per germline. CDR3 region: CASGTSAGGPYNEQFF. The CDR3 region has the DNA TGTGCCAGCGGTACATCAGCGGGGGGGCCCTACAATGAGCAGTTCTTC.

About this clonotype: This clone may be a read error of a much larger clone one base away. The chain combines TRBV27 with TRBJ2-7; weak D call: TRBD1 (6 bases). The CDR3 is 16 residues long. The V gene's germline CDR1 is MNHEY and CDR2 SMNVEV (reference sequence). The CDR3 bases are TGTGCCGGCAGTTTTACTCCGGACAGAGCCTCCTACGAGCAGTACTTC. This encodes CAGSFTPDRASYEQYF.

With regard to this clonotype: The junction departs from germline at one end; a sequencing error may be responsible. Here the CDR3 DNA reads TGTGCCACCGGTCAGGGGAACTGTGGCTACACCTTC. This codes for CATGQGNCGYTF. The rearrangement uses TRBV24-1 and TRBJ1-2; a weak D match, TRBD1 (6 bases). Germline assignment: CDR1 KGHDR and CDR2 SFDVKD. The CDR3 has 12 residues.

The sample holds many counts of this clonotype. This sequence joins TRBV5-1 and TRBJ1-2; TRBD1 agrees at 9 bases. Germline-derived CDR1 and CDR2 are SGHRS and YFSETQ. J gave up 6 bases and V 4 bases, and 7 bases lay outside the gene matches. This CDR3 has 14 amino acids. This CDR3 is CASSIGTGNDGYTF. Here the CDR3 DNA reads TGCGCCAGCAGCATCGGGACAGGGAATGATGGCTACACCTTC.

This clonotype was seen a single time. This chain links TRBV25-1 with TRBJ2-7, with TRBD1 matching 7 bases. The CDR3 extends over 13 amino acids. Germline assignment: CDR1 MGHDK and CDR2 SYGVNS. With 8 bases clipped from V and 0 bases from J, the junction kept 4 bases outside the gene matches. DNA for the CDR3: TGTGCCAGCGAGGGACAGTACTCCTACGAGCAGTACTTC. This encodes CASEGQYSYEQYF.

The chain is built from TRBV6-1 and TRBJ1-2; D gene uncertain. Deletions cut 6 bases from V and 0 bases from J, with 14 bases between. The CDR3 runs 15 residues. Germline CDR1 and CDR2: MNHNS and SASEGT. DNA of the CDR3: TGTGCCAGCAGGGGTGGCGGGAATTCTAACTATGGCTACACCTTC. This sequence encodes CASRGGGNSNYGYTF.

The rearrangement links TRBV7-8 to TRBJ2-5; weak D call: TRBD2 (5 bases). Germline values: CDR1 SGHVS, CDR2 FQNEAQ. The V gene lost 3 bases and the J gene lost 5 bases, with 10 bases spanning the gap. The CDR3 loop spans 13 amino acids. CDR3 bases: TGTGCCAGCAGCTTCTCGGCGGGTGAGACCCAGTACTTC. Protein product: CASSFSAGETQYF.